This T cell receptor beta chain was identified in a study of shared clonotypes between healthy human individuals. Findings and caveats of the study: Relative to memory subsets, naive subsets generally showed larger estimated richness. Naive CD4 clonotype sharing across several donors was approximately 5%. Investigators collected only blood, and repertoires in tissues likely differ.

Points on this clone: Its antigen is still unknown. This sample also contains other DNA sequences that code for the same CDR3.

The method was immunoSEQ multiplex PCR; TCRdb's version includes in-frame clones alone and lacks a portion of them. The sample has roughly 2.6 million clones, around 90% seen once; the top ten hold about 0.13%. The CDR3 contains 14 residues. With 6 bases clipped from V and 5 bases from J, the junction kept 6 bases outside the gene matches. The germline V gene has CDR1 MNHNS and CDR2 SASEGT. It was into CD45RA+ naive and CD45RA-negative memory subsets that the CD4+ cells were split. The sequence was collected from a young man in good health. The genes are TRBV6-1 and TRBJ1-4; 7 bases line up with TRBD1. The sample comprised naive CD4+ T cells sorted from blood. Regarding subset: CD45RA+ positively selected. This CDR3 reads CASSEQGTNEKLFF. The CDR3 coding sequence is TGTGCCAGCAGCGAACAGGGGACAAATGAAAAACTGTTTTTT.